This entry lists 19 T cell receptor beta chains sequenced from one sample in a study of control samples from healthy donors and cancer patients. Repertoires were generated with immunoSEQ multiplex PCR, while TCRdb's copy carries only in-frame clones and drops some. In the table there are 130,000 or so clones, roughly 86% of which are singletons. The sample comprised PBMCs. The receptors stem from a man aged 50-60 years with head and neck cancer.

The chain is built from TRBV6-1 and TRBJ1-6, with 10 bases aligning to TRBD1. With 2 bases clipped from V and 9 bases from J, the junction kept 13 bases outside the gene matches. This CDR3 spans 18 amino acids. Germline assignment: CDR1 MNHNS and CDR2 SASEGT. This CDR3 is CASSERLSGTGVGSPLHF. In DNA, the CDR3 is TGTGCCAGCAGTGAAAGGCTTTCCGGGACAGGGGTGGGTTCACCCCTCCACTTT.

V gene TRBV19 combines with J gene TRBJ2-7; D may correspond to TRBD1 or TRBD2 (5 bases each). Germline V CDR1 and CDR2: LNHDA, SQIVND (reference sequence). Trimming cost V 3 bases and J 3 bases, with 15 bases left between them. The CDR3 loop spans 15 amino acids. Here the CDR3 reads CASSMTGGGGYEQYF. The CDR3, as DNA: TGTGCCAGTAGTATGACCGGCGGTGGGGGCTACGAGCAGTACTTC.

With regard to this clone: The sample has other DNA sequences that encode this CDR3 too. This sequence joins TRBV6-5 and TRBJ2-7; TRBD1 agrees at 8 bases. Trimming at V came to 0 bases and at J to 0 bases, leaving 1 base not matched to a gene. The CDR3 contains 15 residues. Germline CDR1 reads MNHEY; CDR2 reads SVGAGI. The CDR3 sequence is CASSYSGTGSYEQYF. Written as DNA, the CDR3 is TGTGCCAGCAGTTACTCCGGGACAGGCTCCTACGAGCAGTACTTC.

The chain couples TRBV5-1 to TRBJ2-7, with D tentatively TRBD1 (6 bases). This CDR3 spans 16 amino acids. Deletions cut 7 bases from V and 4 bases from J, with 24 bases between. Germline-derived CDR1 and CDR2 are SGHRS and YFSETQ. CDR3 amino acids: CASRVFGGITGYEQYF. Here the CDR3 DNA reads TGCGCCAGCCGCGTTTTTGGGGGCATAACCGGTTACGAGCAGTACTTC.

The chain is built from TRBV5-1 and TRBJ1-4; D unclear. This CDR3 comprises 14 residues. Trimming stripped 1 base from V and 6 bases from J, with 10 bases between. Germline V CDR1 and CDR2: SGHRS, YFSETQ. CDR3 nucleotide sequence: TGCGCCAGCAGCTTGCTAGAGGGTGATGAAAAACTGTTTTTT. Translated, it gives CASSLLEGDEKLFF.

The genes are TRBV6-1 and TRBJ1-5; 7 bases are a match to TRBD1. CDR1 is MNHNS, CDR2 SASEGT, per germline. V was pared by 3 bases and J by 6 bases, with 8 bases of the junction left unmatched. This CDR3 region has 15 residues. CDR3 DNA sequence: TGTGCCAGCAGTGATTCGTCACAGGGGACTCAGCCCCAGCATTTT. Its translation: CASSDSSQGTQPQHF.

This chain uses TRBV21-1 with TRBJ2-7; TRBD2, as called in the table, went unchecked against the DNA. TRBV21-1 corresponds to a pseudogene. This CDR3 is built from 15 residues. The CDR3 here is CASSNLRLARYEQYF. CDR3 sequence (DNA): TGTGCCAGCAGCAACCTCCGACTAGCTCGGTACGAGCAGTACTTC.

V is TRBV30 and J is TRBJ2-1; 8 positions agree with TRBD1. Trimming cost V 2 bases and J 7 bases; bases outside gene matches: 7. The germline CDR1 and CDR2 sequences are GTSNPN and SVGIG (reference sequence). This CDR3 has 14 residues. The CDR3 DNA sequence: TGTGCCTGGAGTTATCAGGGGGCGTTAAATGAGCAGTTCTTC. It codes for CAWSYQGALNEQFF.

V usage is TRBV20-1 and J usage is TRBJ2-7; maybe TRBD1 (5 bases). The CDR3 length is 16 residues. Trimming cost V 3 bases and J 2 bases, with 20 bases left between them. Per germline, CDR1 DFQATT and CDR2 SNEGSKA (reference sequence). For the CDR3, the DNA is TGCAGTGCTAGTTCCCCACAGGACGGAGATACCTACGAGCAGTACTTC. This translates into CSASSPQDGDTYEQYF.

The chain couples TRBV4-2 to TRBJ2-1, with 9 bases aligning to TRBD2. The CDR3 covers 17 residues. With V trimmed by 0 bases and J by 10 bases, 13 bases remained unmatched. Per the germline V gene, CDR1 is LGHNA and CDR2 is YNFKEQ. The CDR3 spells CASSQDRISGGSQEQFF. The CDR3 DNA reads as TGTGCCAGCAGCCAAGATAGAATCAGCGGGGGGTCACAAGAGCAGTTCTTC.

The V and J genes are TRBV30 and TRBJ1-5; D ambiguous. CDR3 length: 14 residues. V lost 1 base to trimming and J lost 0 bases, with 7 bases between them. CDR1 GTSNPN and CDR2 SVGIG come from the germline V gene (reference sequence). The CDR3 spells CAWSEYYSNQPQHF. CDR3 coding DNA: TGTGCCTGGAGTGAATATTATAGCAATCAGCCCCAGCATTTT.

The chain carries TRBV29-1 and TRBJ2-2; D gene ambiguous. The germline V and J ends were trimmed by 6 bases and 3 bases, with 5 bases remaining between them. This CDR3 is built from 11 residues. Germline CDR1 reads SQVTM; CDR2 reads ANQGSEA. In DNA form, the CDR3 reads TGCAGCGTGCAGCACACCGGGGAGCTGTTTTTT. Translated, it gives CSVQHTGELFF.

This clone was recorded once. J is TRBJ2-7 and V is TRBV6-1; possible D gene TRBD1, 6 bases. Deletions cut 2 bases from V and 7 bases from J, with 18 bases between. This CDR3 region has 15 residues. Looked up from germline, CDR1 is MNHNS and CDR2 is SASEGT. CDR3: CASSENRVTGLEQYF. In DNA, the CDR3 is TGTGCCAGCAGTGAAAACAGGGTGACGGGCTTGGAGCAGTACTTC.

The chain is built from TRBV29-1 and TRBJ1-3; 10 bases agree with TRBD1. The CDR3 spans 14 residues. Germline V CDR1 and CDR2: SQVTM, ANQGSEA. V lost 7 bases, J lost 5 bases, and 8 bases stayed unmatched. The CDR3 DNA is TGCAGCGCTACACCGGGACAGGGGAGAAACACCATATATTTT. Its translation is CSATPGQGRNTIYF.

Concerning this clone: An end of the junction differs from the germline gene, which may be a read error. The chain has TRBV13 and TRBJ1-2; D perhaps matches TRBD1 (5 bases). CDR1 is PRHDT, CDR2 FYEKMQ, per germline (reference sequence). CDR3 length: 12 amino acids. The chain's CDR3 is CASSLSQRDFAF. In DNA, the CDR3 is TGTGCCAGCAGCTTAAGTCAAAGGGACTTTGCCTTC.

The chain uses TRBV5-4 and TRBJ2-2, with no clear D. CDR3 length: 14 residues. Trimming stripped 4 bases from V and 1 base from J, with 8 bases between. CDR1 SGHNT and CDR2 YYREEE come from the germline V gene (reference sequence). CDR3 in DNA: TGTGCCAGCAGCGCCGGACGGAACACCGGGGAGCTGTTTTTT. Translated: CASSAGRNTGELFF.

This chain links TRBV10-3 with TRBJ1-5; D might be TRBD1 (5 bases). The CDR3 is 13 residues long. Trimming took 6 bases from V and 5 from J, leaving 11 bases between them. Germline V lookup: CDR1 ENHRY, CDR2 SYGVKD. DNA of the CDR3: TGTGCCATCAGCCTGACAGTCTATCAGCCCCAGCATTTT. This encodes CAISLTVYQPQHF.

This chain joins TRBV29-1 and TRBJ2-7; D is ambiguous. Germline CDR1 and CDR2: SQVTM and ANQGSEA. This CDR3 region has 11 residues. V was cut by 8 bases and J by 3 bases, with 11 bases left in between. The CDR3 region has the DNA TGCAGCTGCGACATAGACTACGAGCAGTACTTC. It translates to CSCDIDYEQYF.

The rearrangement joins TRBV2 to TRBJ2-5; tentative D call: TRBD1 (5 bases). Germline CDR1 is SNHLY and CDR2 is FYNNEI. This CDR3 has 12 residues. Trimming shortened V by 6 bases and J by 0 bases, and 5 bases separated the two germline ends. CDR3 protein: CASRDNQETQYF. The DNA for the CDR3 is TGTGCCAGCAGGGACAACCAAGAGACCCAGTACTTC.